The source of this T cell receptor beta chain is a study of T cell responses to AZD1222 COVID-19 vaccine. Regarding this clone: Its antigen is unknown.

Produced via immunoSEQ multiplex PCR; TCRdb's table is partial and in-frame only. The sample yields approximately 150,000 clones, about 92% seen once. CDR1 is GTSNPN, CDR2 SVGIG, per germline (reference sequence). The CDR3 runs to 13 residues. Trimming shortened V by 0 bases and J by 9 bases, and 12 bases separated the two germline ends. The study's findings and limits: Clonal diversity was possibly underestimated, and white British individuals and females predominated among donors.

This TCR was sampled from an adult who received the AZD1222 COVID-19 vaccine. This chain connects TRBV30 to TRBJ1-5; D ambiguous. The material sequenced was peripheral blood, taken 28 days after the second AZD1222 dose. The CDR3 DNA is TGTGCCTGGAGTGTATCTAAAGGGTCGCCCCAGCATTTT. Translating gives CAWSVSKGSPQHF. Full variable domain (remainder filled in from reference TRBV30 and TRBJ1-5): SQTIHQWPATLVQPVGSPLSLECTVEGTSNPNLYWYRQAAGRGLQLLFYSVGIGQISSEVPQNLSASRPQDRQFILSSKKLLLSDSGFYLCAWSVSKGSPQHFGDGTRLSIL.